The rows below give T cell receptor beta chains drawn from one sample of a study of T cell responses to AZD1222 COVID-19 vaccine. Some clones are missing from TCRdb's copy, which holds only in-frame ones; the method was immunoSEQ multiplex PCR. The sample holds approximately 140,000 clones; about 90% are singletons and the top ten take 2.5% to 3%. The sample consisted of peripheral blood, taken on day 0 of AZD1222 vaccination. These receptors were taken from an adult in good health. Each CDR3 is given with its conserved first and last residue. Fields, in order: clone size, V gene, J gene, D gene, CDR3 DNA, CDR3 protein. A D gene is named only where the DNA matches it firmly. Size tells how often a clone was seen (once, few, many) or the class of an expanded clone, and some rows leave it out.

.,TRBV19,TRBJ1-6,.,TGTGCCAGTAGTGCTCTTAATAATTCACCCCTCCACTTT,CASSALNNSPLHF
.,TRBV5-1,TRBJ1-4,TRBD1,TGCGCCAGCCGGCCGGGCAGGGGGCTCTCGGGGCTGTTTTTT,CASRPGRGLSGLFF
.,TRBV19,TRBJ2-6,.,TGTGCCAGTAGTATTGATTTGCAGGCCCACGTCCTGACTTTC,CASSIDLQAHVLTF
.,TRBV27,TRBJ1-1,.,TGTGCCAGCAGTTTATACGGGAACACTGAAGCTTTCTTT,CASSLYGNTEAFF
.,TRBV28,TRBJ1-2,.,TGTGCCAGCAGTTTGAGGTCCAACTATGGCTACACCTTC,CASSLRSNYGYTF
.,TRBV27,TRBJ2-7,TRBD2,TGTGCCAGCAGTTTACCGGGACTAGCCTACGAGCAGTACTTC,CASSLPGLAYEQYF
.,TRBV3-1/TRBV3-2,TRBJ2-7,TRBD1,TGTGCCAGCAGCCAAGCGAGACAGGGCCGGAACGAGCAGTACTTC,CASSQARQGRNEQYF
.,TRBV15,TRBJ1-2,TRBD1,TGTGCCACCAGCAGTAGGGGGCAGGGCTACACCTTC,CATSSRGQGYTF
.,TRBV5-5,TRBJ2-1,.,TGTGCCAGCAGCTTGGTAGGGGGGCAGCGCCCTTATTCCTACAATGAGCAGTTCTTC,CASSLVGGQRPYSYNEQFF
.,TRBV2,TRBJ1-2,.,TGTGCCAGCAGTCTAAGCCCGACAGGCCTTCGAGGCTACACCTTC,CASSLSPTGLRGYTF
.,TRBV6-5,TRBJ1-1,TRBD1,TGTGCCAGCAGACAGGACAGGGGCATGAACACTGAAGCTTTCTTT,CASRQDRGMNTEAFF
.,TRBV3-1/TRBV3-2,TRBJ1-1,.,TGTGCCAGCAGCCACCTCGGCACTGAAGCTTTCTTT,CASSHLGTEAFF
.,TRBV19,TRBJ2-3,.,TGTGCCAGTAGTCCCCAAAGAGTTGTATCCACAGATACGCAGTATTTT,CASSPQRVVSTDTQYF
.,TRBV7-2,TRBJ1-4,.,TGTGCCAGCAGCTTAGGTCGGGGGCCGGGTAATGAAAAACTGTTTTTT,CASSLGRGPGNEKLFF
.,TRBV6-2/TRBV6-3,TRBJ2-1,.,TGTGCCAGCAGTTACTCGACACGCAAGAGCCCCTACAATGAGCAGTTCTTC,CASSYSTRKSPYNEQFF
.,TRBV29-1,TRBJ2-7,TRBD2,TGCAGCGCAACCGGGACTAGTTCCTACGAGCAGTACTTC,CSATGTSSYEQYF
.,TRBV7-3,TRBJ1-1,TRBD1,TGTGCCAGCAGCACACAGGGGGCGGGAGCCACTGAAGCTTTCTTT,CASSTQGAGATEAFF
.,TRBV28,TRBJ1-5,TRBD1,TGTGCCAGCAGACTATACAGGGGATCGGATCAGCCCCAGCATTTT,CASRLYRGSDQPQHF
once,TRBV7-9,TRBJ2-2,.,TGTGCCAGCAGCCGTGGCGGGGCAAAAGCGAACACCGGGGAGCTGTTTTTT,CASSRGGAKANTGELFF
.,TRBV5-4,TRBJ2-7,TRBD1,TGTGCCAGCAGCTTAGGGGGGACAGGGGCCTACGAGCAGTACTTC,CASSLGGTGAYEQYF
.,TRBV11-2,TRBJ2-3,TRBD2,TGTGCCAGCAGCTTAGAGGGGCGGGAGACAGATACGCAGTATTTT,CASSLEGRETDTQYF
medium-sized,TRBV6-5,TRBJ1-2,TRBD1,TGTGCCAGCAGTACCCGGACAGGGTTGGCCTATGGCTACACCTTC,CASSTRTGLAYGYTF
.,TRBV30,TRBJ1-5,.,TGTGCCTGGAGTGTCCAGGGCAATCAGCCCCAGCATTTT,CAWSVQGNQPQHF
.,TRBV7-9,TRBJ2-2,TRBD1,TGTGCCAGCAGCTTAGCGACAGGGGTTACCGGGGAGCTGTTTTTT,CASSLATGVTGELFF
few,TRBV2,TRBJ1-5,.,TGTGCCAGCAGTGACAGGGTTTGGCAGCCCCAGCATTTT,CASSDRVWQPQHF
.,TRBV5-1,TRBJ2-2,.,TGCGCCAGCAGATTTGGGGATGTAAACACCGGGGAGCTGTTTTTT,CASRFGDVNTGELFF
.,TRBV10-3,TRBJ1-1,.,TGTGCCACCGGGACGGAGACGACTGAAGCTTTCTTT,CATGTETTEAFF